The next 9 T cell receptor beta chains were all read from a single sample in a study of T cells after yellow fever vaccination. TCRdb re-called the 5' RACE reads with MiXCR, one entry per CDR3 protein. Of 620,000 or so distinct CDR3 sequences in the sample, roughly 17% were seen once. The source material was PBMCs, sampled 5 days after the first yellow fever vaccination. The source is a man aged 18 to 30 who received the YFV17D yellow fever vaccine.

This sequence joins TRBV3-1 and TRBJ1-1; no clear D gene. The V and J ends lost 1 base and 4 bases respectively, with 7 bases between them. The length of the CDR3 is 13 residues. The germline V gene has CDR1 LGHDT and CDR2 YNNKEL (reference sequence). CDR3 nucleotide sequence: TGTGCCAGCAGCCAAGTTTCTGCCACTGAAGCTTTCTTT. It translates to CASSQVSATEAFF.

The V gene is TRBV7-2, the J gene TRBJ2-7, with 8 bases aligning to TRBD2. The CDR3 loop spans 15 amino acids. The J segment lost 2 bases and the V segment lost 3 bases, leaving 6 bases of the junction unmatched. CDR1 and CDR2 from the germline V gene are SGHTA and FQGNSA. DNA of the CDR3: TGTGCCAGCAGCTTTATATCACTAGCGGCCTACGAGCAGTACTTC. This encodes CASSFISLAAYEQYF.

This sequence joins TRBV7-7 and TRBJ2-1, with TRBD2 identical over 10 bases. Germline V gives CDR1 SSHAT, CDR2 FNYEAQ (reference sequence). The CDR3 runs to 17 residues. J gave up 4 bases and V 5 bases, and 11 bases lay outside the gene matches. CDR3 sequence reads: CASSPQPGLANYNEQFF. CDR3 bases: TGTGCCAGCAGCCCACAGCCGGGACTAGCGAATTACAATGAGCAGTTCTTC.

The rearrangement links TRBV6-1 to TRBJ1-6; TRBD1 matches at 8 bases. V shed 6 bases and J 9 bases; nucleotides not matched to a gene: 7. The CDR3 sequence is 14 residues long. From germline, CDR1 is MNHNS and CDR2 SASEGT. CDR3: CASSRGQVASPLHF. The CDR3 bases are TGTGCCAGCAGCCGGGGACAGGTGGCTTCACCCCTCCACTTT.

In its sample, this clonotype was seen many times. V usage is TRBV7-2 and J usage is TRBJ1-2, with D possibly being TRBD1 (6 bases). The V end was cut by 0 bases, the J end by 5 bases, with 13 bases between. Germline CDR1 reads SGHTA; CDR2 reads FQGNSA. The CDR3 runs to 15 residues. CDR3 protein: CASSLARTDLYGYTF. The CDR3 DNA is TGTGCCAGCAGCTTAGCCAGGACAGACCTGTATGGCTACACCTTC.

The chain joins TRBV9 to TRBJ2-5; D ambiguous. The V gene lost 4 bases and the J gene lost 0 bases, with 4 bases spanning the gap. The CDR3 totals 12 residues. CDR1 is SGDLS and CDR2 is YYNGEE in the germline V gene. The CDR3 region has the DNA TGTGCCAGCAGCCCACACCAAGAGACCCAGTACTTC. It specifies CASSPHQETQYF.

This chain links TRBV19 with TRBJ2-2, with a tentative D call TRBD1 (6 bases). Per the germline V gene, CDR1 is LNHDA and CDR2 is SQIVND (reference sequence). The CDR3 covers 14 residues. V was cut by 3 bases and J by 6 bases, with 11 bases left in between. The CDR3 DNA reads TGTGCCAGTAGTATCACAGGGTTGGCCGGGGAGCTGTTTTTT. It encodes CASSITGLAGELFF.

This clonotype came up a few times. The chain couples TRBV7-6 to TRBJ2-1; 7 bases are shared with TRBD1. Germline CDR1 and CDR2: SGHVS and FNYEAQ. CDR3 length equals 16 residues. V shed 1 base, J shed 4 bases, and the junction held 7 bases outside the gene matches. The CDR3, as DNA: TGTGCCAGCAGCTTAGTTGGGCAGGGGGAGTACAATGAGCAGTTCTTC. Translation gives CASSLVGQGEYNEQFF.

This clonotype was seen only a few times. V gene TRBV7-3 combines with J gene TRBJ1-1, with a possible D match to TRBD1 (6 bases). Trimming left V 2 bases short and J 3 bases short, with 13 bases between. The CDR3 is 15 residues long. Germline CDR1 is SGHTA and CDR2 is FQGTGA. The CDR3 is CASSLFGGKDTEAFF. The CDR3 DNA reads as TGTGCCAGCAGCTTATTTGGGGGCAAGGACACTGAAGCTTTCTTT.